Detailed here is one T cell receptor (beta chain). The sample is drawn from a study of blood T cell repertoires in COVID-19. Germline V gene sequence: CDR1 MGHRA, CDR2 YSYEKL. The CDR3 is 14 amino acids. V lost 3 bases to trimming and J lost 5 bases; unmatched junction nucleotides: 4. Source study methods: Reference gene primer amplification yielded estimated nucleated cell counts. Sequencing was performed with immunoSEQ multiplex PCR; in TCRdb, only in-frame clones are kept and a portion is missing. For V, J and clone size, that table is used; D and trimming come from the DNA. The table lists about 240,000 clones, approximately 82% of them singletons.

The clonotype comes from a young man who had recovered from COVID-19. The sequencing input was peripheral blood. The chain is built from TRBV4-1 and TRBJ1-1, with 9 positions matching TRBD1. In DNA, the CDR3 is TGCGCCAGCAGCCAGTCGGACAGGGGTACTGAAGCTTTCTTT. Amino acids: CASSQSDRGTEAFF.